These 19 T cell receptor beta chains share one sample of origin, sequenced in a study of cytomegalovirus exposure and HLA in healthy donors. The PCR was carried out with 60 Vbeta primers and 13 Jbeta primers. Profiling relied on immunoSEQ multiplex PCR, and the TCRdb table lists in-frame clones only, not all of them. The repertoire holds roughly 100,000 clones, with 70% to 80% as singletons. Sequenced material: PBMCs. The receptors come from a man in his thirties or forties in good health and CMV-seronegative.

The CDR3 coding sequence is TGTGCCAGCAGTTCTTGGACAGTGAAGCACAATGAGCAGTTCTTC. It translates to CASSSWTVKHNEQFF. The V gene is TRBV6-5, the J gene TRBJ2-1, with D possibly being TRBD1 (6 bases). Germline lookup yields CDR1 MNHEY and CDR2 SVGAGI. Deletions cut 4 bases from V and 5 bases from J, with 15 bases between. The CDR3 spans 15 residues.

J is TRBJ1-1 and V is TRBV19; 8 positions match TRBD1. The CDR3 totals 14 residues. Germline lookup yields CDR1 LNHDA and CDR2 SQIVND (reference sequence). J was trimmed by 6 bases and V by 6 bases; bases with no gene match: 9. The CDR3 loop reads CASRPGGGRAEAFF. Written as DNA, the CDR3 is TGTGCCAGTAGGCCAGGGGGCGGGCGAGCTGAAGCTTTCTTT.

For the CDR3, the DNA is TGTGCCAGCAGCCCGGACAACTACAATGAGCAGTTCTTC. It translates to CASSPDNYNEQFF. V usage is TRBV7-7 and J usage is TRBJ2-1; D is possibly TRBD1 (5 bases). This CDR3 spans 13 amino acids. Trimming removed 5 bases from V and 3 bases from J, with 8 bases in between. Per the germline V gene, CDR1 is SSHAT and CDR2 is FNYEAQ (reference sequence).

The chain employs TRBV7-9 and TRBJ2-7, with TRBD2 matching 9 bases. The CDR3 contains 16 residues. Germline-derived CDR1 and CDR2 are SEHNR and FQNEAQ (reference sequence). V lost 5 bases, J lost 6 bases, and 14 bases stayed unmatched. The CDR3 loop reads CASSPRLADLNSEQYF. The CDR3 DNA follows: TGTGCCAGCAGCCCTCGACTAGCGGACCTTAATTCCGAGCAGTACTTC.

The chain has TRBV6-5 and TRBJ1-4; D remains ambiguous. This CDR3 region has 16 residues. Trimming pared 0 bases from V and 1 base from J, leaving 9 bases between. Germline lookup yields CDR1 MNHEY and CDR2 SVGAGI. CDR3 DNA sequence: TGTGCCAGCAGTTACTCGGGAGAGGGAACTAATGAAAAACTGTTTTTT. This gives the protein CASSYSGEGTNEKLFF.

This clone was observed once. The rearrangement joins TRBV5-1 to TRBJ1-4; D perhaps matches TRBD1 (5 bases). The V gene's germline CDR1 is SGHRS and CDR2 YFSETQ. The V gene lost 5 bases and the J gene lost 6 bases, with 14 bases spanning the gap. The CDR3 totals 14 residues. The CDR3 DNA follows: TGCGCCAGCAGGTCGCAGGGTGGGGATGAAAAACTGTTTTTT. Translating it yields CASRSQGGDEKLFF. The whole variable domain, remainder taken from reference TRBV5-1 and TRBJ1-4, is KAGVTQTPRYLIKTRGQQVTLSCSPISGHRSVSWYQQTPGQGLQFLFEYFSETQRNKGNFPGRFSGRQFSNSRSEMNVSTLELGDSALYLCASRSQGGDEKLFFGSGTQLSVL.

The V call is TRBV4-1, the J call TRBJ2-2, with a weak D call TRBD1 (5 bases). The V gene lost 4 bases and the J gene lost 4 bases, with 13 bases spanning the gap. The V gene's germline CDR1 is MGHRA and CDR2 YSYEKL. The CDR3 spans 15 residues. The CDR3 sequence: CASSLVTGVTGELFF. The CDR3 nucleotides read TGCGCCAGCAGCCTAGTAACAGGAGTCACCGGGGAGCTGTTTTTT.

This clone was recorded at least ten times. This rearrangement joins TRBV19 to TRBJ2-7; 10 nucleotides line up with TRBD1. CDR3 length: 14 amino acids. V was pared by 5 bases and J by 2 bases, with 3 bases of the junction left unmatched. CDR1 and CDR2 from the germline V gene are LNHDA and SQIVND (reference sequence). CDR3 nucleotides: TGTGCCAGTAGTGGGGGACAGGGGCCCTACGAGCAGTACTTC. Translating gives CASSGGQGPYEQYF.

This clone has just a few counts. The V and J genes are TRBV7-7 and TRBJ2-1; D not resolved. The V end was cut by 1 base, the J end by 4 bases, with 5 bases between. The CDR3 has 13 residues. The germline gives CDR1 SSHAT, CDR2 FNYEAQ (reference sequence). In DNA form, the CDR3 reads TGTGCCAGCAGCTTAGAACTGTACAATGAGCAGTTCTTC. This encodes CASSLELYNEQFF.

The chain employs TRBV6-1 and TRBJ2-7, with 12 bases fitting TRBD1. The CDR3 has 15 amino acids. V lost 5 bases to trimming and J lost 6 bases; unmatched junction nucleotides: 8. CDR1 is MNHNS, CDR2 SASEGT, per germline. CDR3 in amino acids: CASSIGTGGALEQYF. CDR3 coding DNA: TGTGCCAGCAGTATAGGGACAGGGGGCGCGCTCGAGCAGTACTTC.

The chain combines TRBV27 with TRBJ2-3; 7 bases are shared with TRBD1. V gave up 5 bases and J gave up 4 bases; unmatched junction bases: 6. From germline, CDR1 is MNHEY and CDR2 SMNVEV (reference sequence). The CDR3 length is 14 residues. CDR3 in amino acids: CASSDRAPSDTQYF. The CDR3 coding sequence is TGTGCCAGCAGTGACAGGGCTCCCTCAGATACGCAGTATTTT.

This clone was counted once. The chain carries TRBV4-2 and TRBJ2-1; 8 bases match TRBD2. The V segment lost 0 bases and the J segment 0 bases; nucleotides outside the gene matches: 4. CDR1 LGHNA and CDR2 YNFKEQ come from the germline V gene. The CDR3 consists of 17 residues. The CDR3 loop is CASSQDVAGSSYNEQFF. DNA of the CDR3: TGTGCCAGCAGCCAAGATGTAGCGGGGAGCTCCTACAATGAGCAGTTCTTC.

The CDR3 region has the DNA TGTGCCAGCAGTGAAAAGGCTAGCGGGAGCCGGGAGCTGTTTTTT. It is translated as CASSEKASGSRELFF. The rearrangement uses TRBV6-1 and TRBJ2-2; 10 positions agree with TRBD2. Germline V gene sequence: CDR1 MNHNS, CDR2 SASEGT. With 2 bases clipped from V and 9 bases from J, the junction kept 6 bases outside the gene matches. This CDR3 spans 15 amino acids.

This clone was found once. The chain has TRBV7-9 and TRBJ1-1; 7 bases align to TRBD1. With 5 bases clipped from V and 1 base from J, the junction kept 16 bases outside the gene matches. The CDR3 extends over 18 amino acids. The germline CDR1 and CDR2 sequences are SEHNR and FQNEAQ (reference sequence). DNA of the CDR3: TGTGCCAGCAGCCACGGGAGCAGGGGGTTGAGGAGGAACACTGAAGCTTTCTTT. Translating gives CASSHGSRGLRRNTEAFF. The variable domain in full, completed from reference TRBV7-9 and TRBJ1-1, reads DTGVSQNPRHKITKRGQNVTFRCDPISEHNRLYWYRQTLGQGPEFLTYFQNEAQLEKSRLLSDRFSAERPKGSFSTLEIQRTEQGDSAMYLCASSHGSRGLRRNTEAFFGQGTRLTVV.

CDR3 amino acids: CASSESSGYYGYTF. In DNA form, the CDR3 reads TGCGCCAGCAGTGAGTCGTCAGGGTATTATGGCTACACCTTC. The rearrangement joins TRBV10-2 to TRBJ1-2, with D possibly TRBD1 on 5 matching bases. This CDR3 has 14 amino acids. Germline-derived CDR1 and CDR2 are WSHSY and SAAADI. Trimming cost V 0 bases and J 5 bases, with 10 bases left between them.

This clone showed up just a few times. The V call is TRBV28, the J call TRBJ1-5; D ambiguous. The CDR3 is 14 residues long. V gave up 6 bases and J gave up 0 bases, with 9 bases separating them. Germline V gene lookup returns CDR1 MDHEN and CDR2 SYDVKM. CDR3 coding DNA: TGTGCCAGCAGCGCGGGAGATAGCAATCAGCCCCAGCATTTT. Translated: CASSAGDSNQPQHF.

This clone showed up just once. The rearrangement links TRBV7-2 to TRBJ2-6, with D uncertain. V was shortened by 6 bases and J by 9 bases, with 18 bases between the two germline ends. CDR3 size: 15 residues. The germline CDR1 and CDR2 sequences are SGHTA and FQGNSA. CDR3 amino acids: CASRPGDRVGNVLTF. In nucleotides, the CDR3 is TGTGCCAGCAGGCCCGGCGACCGGGTTGGCAACGTCCTGACTTTC.

CDR3 in DNA: TGCAGCGTTGAAGATCCCGGACAGGGTACCGAAAAACTGTTTTTT. This translates into CSVEDPGQGTEKLFF. The chain links TRBV29-1 to TRBJ1-4, with 8 positions matching TRBD1. The CDR3 loop spans 15 amino acids. Germline loops: CDR1 SQVTM, CDR2 ANQGSEA. V shed 0 bases, J shed 8 bases, and the junction held 8 bases outside the gene matches.

The genes are TRBV6-5 and TRBJ2-5; D gene ambiguous. The CDR3 has 15 residues. The germline V gene encodes CDR1 MNHEY and CDR2 SVGAGI. With 7 bases removed from V and 2 bases from J, the gap between germline ends came to 17 bases. The CDR3 DNA reads as TGTGCCAGCACGCCACATCTTCCCGAACAAGAGACCCAGTACTTC. Its translation: CASTPHLPEQETQYF.